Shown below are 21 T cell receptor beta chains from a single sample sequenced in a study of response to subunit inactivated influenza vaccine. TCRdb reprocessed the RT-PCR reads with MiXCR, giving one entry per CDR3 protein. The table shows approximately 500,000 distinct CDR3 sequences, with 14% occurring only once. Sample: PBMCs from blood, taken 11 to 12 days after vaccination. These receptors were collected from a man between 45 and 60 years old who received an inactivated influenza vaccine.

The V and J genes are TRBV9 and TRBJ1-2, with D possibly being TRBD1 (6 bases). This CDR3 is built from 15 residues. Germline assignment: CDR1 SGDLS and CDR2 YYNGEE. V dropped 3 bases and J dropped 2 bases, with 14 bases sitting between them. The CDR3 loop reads CASSGRSGANYGYTF. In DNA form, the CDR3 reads TGTGCCAGCAGCGGTAGGTCAGGGGCGAACTATGGCTACACCTTC.

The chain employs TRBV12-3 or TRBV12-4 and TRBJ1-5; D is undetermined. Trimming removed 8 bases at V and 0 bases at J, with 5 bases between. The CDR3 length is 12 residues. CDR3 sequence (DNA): TGTGCCAGCGGAATTAGCAATCAGCCCCAGCATTTT. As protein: CASGISNQPQHF.

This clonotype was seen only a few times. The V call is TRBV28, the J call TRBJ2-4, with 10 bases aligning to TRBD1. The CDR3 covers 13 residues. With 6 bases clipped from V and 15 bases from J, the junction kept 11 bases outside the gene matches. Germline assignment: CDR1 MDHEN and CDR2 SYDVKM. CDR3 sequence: CASSMTGGSNPYF. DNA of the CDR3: TGTGCCAGCAGCATGACAGGGGGCTCTAATCCGTACTTC.

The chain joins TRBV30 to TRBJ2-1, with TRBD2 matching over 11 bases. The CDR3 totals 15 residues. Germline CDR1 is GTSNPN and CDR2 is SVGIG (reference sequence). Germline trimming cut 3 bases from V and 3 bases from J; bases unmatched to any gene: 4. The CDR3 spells CAWRPLAGGYNEQFF. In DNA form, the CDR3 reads TGTGCCTGGAGACCCCTAGCGGGGGGCTACAATGAGCAGTTCTTC.

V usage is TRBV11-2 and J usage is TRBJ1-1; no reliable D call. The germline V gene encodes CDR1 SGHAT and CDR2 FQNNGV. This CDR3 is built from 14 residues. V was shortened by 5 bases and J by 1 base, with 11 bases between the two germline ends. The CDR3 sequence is CASSRDGRNTEAFF. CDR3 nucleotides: TGTGCCAGCAGCCGAGACGGAAGGAACACTGAAGCTTTCTTT.

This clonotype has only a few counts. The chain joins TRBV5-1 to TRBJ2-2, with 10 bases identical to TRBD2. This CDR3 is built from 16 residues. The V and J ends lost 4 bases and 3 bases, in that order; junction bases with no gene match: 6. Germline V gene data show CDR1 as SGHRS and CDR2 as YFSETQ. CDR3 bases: TGCGCCAGCAGCCCTACTAGCGGGGATTACACCGGGGAGCTGTTTTTT. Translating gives CASSPTSGDYTGELFF.

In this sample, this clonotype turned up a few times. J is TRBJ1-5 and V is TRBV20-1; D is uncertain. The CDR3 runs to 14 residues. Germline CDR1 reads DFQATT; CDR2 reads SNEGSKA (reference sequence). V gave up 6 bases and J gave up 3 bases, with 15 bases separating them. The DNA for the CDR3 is TGCAGTGCGTTTGAAACGGAGCCCAATCAGCCCCAGCATTTT. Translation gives CSAFETEPNQPQHF.

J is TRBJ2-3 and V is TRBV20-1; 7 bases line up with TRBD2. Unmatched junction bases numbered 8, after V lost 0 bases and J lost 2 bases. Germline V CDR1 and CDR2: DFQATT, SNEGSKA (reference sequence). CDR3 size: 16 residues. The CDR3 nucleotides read TGCAGTGCTAGAGATCGCCCCGGGAGGACCACAGATACGCAGTATTTT. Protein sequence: CSARDRPGRTTDTQYF.

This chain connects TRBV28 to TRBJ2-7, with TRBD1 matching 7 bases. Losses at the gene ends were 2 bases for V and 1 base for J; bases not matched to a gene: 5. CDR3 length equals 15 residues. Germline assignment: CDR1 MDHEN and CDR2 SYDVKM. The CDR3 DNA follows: TGTGCCAGCAGTTTAGGAGTCAGGGGGTCCTACGAGCAGTACTTC. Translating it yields CASSLGVRGSYEQYF.

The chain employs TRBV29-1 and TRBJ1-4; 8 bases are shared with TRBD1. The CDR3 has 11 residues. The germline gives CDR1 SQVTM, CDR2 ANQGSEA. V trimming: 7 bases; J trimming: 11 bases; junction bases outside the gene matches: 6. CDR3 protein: CSAGGQGKLFF. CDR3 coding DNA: TGCAGCGCCGGCGGACAGGGCAAACTGTTTTTT.

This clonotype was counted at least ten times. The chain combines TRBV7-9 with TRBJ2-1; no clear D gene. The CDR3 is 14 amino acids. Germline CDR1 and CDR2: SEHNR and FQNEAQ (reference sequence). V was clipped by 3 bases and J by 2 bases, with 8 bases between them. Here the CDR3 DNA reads TGTGCCAGCAGCTTTGGTATTACCTACAATGAGCAGTTCTTC. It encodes CASSFGITYNEQFF. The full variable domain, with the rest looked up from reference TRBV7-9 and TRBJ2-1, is DTGVSQNPRHKITKRGQNVTFRCDPISEHNRLYWYRQTLGQGPEFLTYFQNEAQLEKSRLLSDRFSAERPKGSFSTLEIQRTEQGDSAMYLCASSFGITYNEQFFGPGTRLTVL.

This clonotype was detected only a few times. This CDR3 is CASSPPIGGWSSYNEQFF. DNA for the CDR3: TGTGCCAGCTCACCACCGATCGGGGGCTGGAGCTCCTACAATGAGCAGTTCTTC. The chain has TRBV18 and TRBJ2-1; D possibly matches TRBD1 or TRBD2 (6 bases each). V shed 0 bases and J shed 0 bases, with 15 bases lying between them. Germline-derived CDR1 and CDR2 are KGHSH and LQKENI. This CDR3 comprises 18 residues.

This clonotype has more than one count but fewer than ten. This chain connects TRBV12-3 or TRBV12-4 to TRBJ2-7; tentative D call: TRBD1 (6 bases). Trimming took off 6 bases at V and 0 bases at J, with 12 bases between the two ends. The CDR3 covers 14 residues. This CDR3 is CASSPLQGSYEQYF. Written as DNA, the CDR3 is TGTGCCAGCAGCCCTCTACAGGGCTCCTACGAGCAGTACTTC.

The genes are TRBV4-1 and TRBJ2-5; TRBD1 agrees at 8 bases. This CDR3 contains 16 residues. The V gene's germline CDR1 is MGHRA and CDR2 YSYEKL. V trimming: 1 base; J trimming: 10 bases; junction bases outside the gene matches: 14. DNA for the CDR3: TGCGCCAGCAGCCAAGCAAGGACAGGGCCTTCTCAGGGCCAGTACTTC. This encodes CASSQARTGPSQGQYF.

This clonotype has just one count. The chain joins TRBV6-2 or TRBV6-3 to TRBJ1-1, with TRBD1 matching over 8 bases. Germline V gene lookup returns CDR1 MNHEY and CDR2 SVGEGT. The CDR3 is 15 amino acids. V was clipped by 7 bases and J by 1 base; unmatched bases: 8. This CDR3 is CASTTPGQGNTEAFF. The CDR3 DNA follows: TGTGCCAGCACCACCCCCGGACAGGGGAACACTGAAGCTTTCTTT.

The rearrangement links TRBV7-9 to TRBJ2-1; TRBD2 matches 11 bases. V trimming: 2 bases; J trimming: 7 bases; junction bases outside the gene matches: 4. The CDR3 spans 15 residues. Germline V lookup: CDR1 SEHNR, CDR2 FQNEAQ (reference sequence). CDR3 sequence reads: CASSLILAGGNEQFF. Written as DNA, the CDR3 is TGTGCCAGCAGCTTAATTCTAGCGGGAGGTAATGAGCAGTTCTTC.

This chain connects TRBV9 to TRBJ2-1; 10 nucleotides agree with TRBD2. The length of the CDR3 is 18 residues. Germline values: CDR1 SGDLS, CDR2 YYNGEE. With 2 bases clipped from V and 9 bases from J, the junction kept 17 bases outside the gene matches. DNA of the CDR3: TGTGCCAGCAGCGTTCAAAGCGGGAGGGCCGGGTGGTCTCCTGAGCAGTTCTTC. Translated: CASSVQSGRAGWSPEQFF.

The CDR3 region is CASSEHGWNTEAFF. For the CDR3, the DNA is TGTGCCAGCAGTGAGCATGGTTGGAACACTGAAGCTTTCTTT. This rearrangement joins TRBV6-4 to TRBJ1-1, with no clear D. The V gene lost 3 bases and the J gene lost 1 base, with 9 bases spanning the gap. CDR3 length: 14 amino acids. Germline CDR1 and CDR2: MRHNA and SNTAGT.

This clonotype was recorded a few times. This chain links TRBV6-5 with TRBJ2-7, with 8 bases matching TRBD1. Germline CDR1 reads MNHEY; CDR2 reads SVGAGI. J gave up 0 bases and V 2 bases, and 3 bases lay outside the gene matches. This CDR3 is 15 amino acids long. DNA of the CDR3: TGTGCCAGCAGTTACGGGACAGGTCGCTCCTACGAGCAGTACTTC. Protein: CASSYGTGRSYEQYF.

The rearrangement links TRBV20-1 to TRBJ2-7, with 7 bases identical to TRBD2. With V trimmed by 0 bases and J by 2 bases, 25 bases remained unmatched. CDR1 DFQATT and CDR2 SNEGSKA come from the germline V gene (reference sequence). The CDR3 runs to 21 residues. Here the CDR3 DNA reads TGCAGTGCTAGAGATTGGGGTAGCGGGCAAGACCCCAGAAAAGCTCCCTACGAGCAGTACTTC. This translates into CSARDWGSGQDPRKAPYEQYF.

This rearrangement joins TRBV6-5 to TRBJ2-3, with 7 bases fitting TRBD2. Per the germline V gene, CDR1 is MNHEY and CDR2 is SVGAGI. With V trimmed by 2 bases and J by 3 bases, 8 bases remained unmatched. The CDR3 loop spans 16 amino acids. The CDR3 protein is CASSYGAGVITDTQYF. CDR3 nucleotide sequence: TGTGCCAGCAGTTACGGGGCGGGAGTAATAACAGATACGCAGTATTTT.